One sample yielded the 18 T cell receptor beta chains listed below, sequenced in a study of cytomegalovirus exposure and HLA in healthy donors. PCR amplification relied on 60 Vbeta primers (plus 13 Jbeta primers). The protocol was immunoSEQ multiplex PCR, while the TCRdb copy is restricted to in-frame clones and leaves out a portion. The data hold roughly 98,000 clones, with around 75% observed a single time. Sequences were obtained from PBMCs. These receptors were taken from a man aged 18 to 35 in good health and CMV-seropositive.

V gene TRBV23-1 combines with J gene TRBJ1-1, with D hard to call. TRBV23-1 is marked as an open reading frame, function uncertain. Trimming removed 3 bases from V and 0 bases from J, with 11 bases in between. The CDR3 has 15 residues. CDR3 sequence: CASSQGGLLNTEAFF. DNA of the CDR3: TGCGCCAGCAGTCAGGGCGGACTGTTGAACACTGAAGCTTTCTTT.

The V gene is TRBV11-2, the J gene TRBJ1-3; unclear D gene. This CDR3 is built from 13 residues. Trimming left V 1 base short and J 9 bases short, with 10 bases between. Germline assignment: CDR1 SGHAT and CDR2 FQNNGV. The CDR3 loop reads CASSLGGLSTIYF. The CDR3 DNA reads as TGTGCCAGCAGCTTAGGAGGTCTAAGCACCATATATTTT.

The chain carries TRBV6-1 and TRBJ2-1; 9 bases agree with TRBD1. Germline V lookup: CDR1 MNHNS, CDR2 SASEGT. The CDR3 has 15 amino acids. The junction had 1 base not matched to a gene; V was cut back by 1 base and J by 3 bases. The CDR3 sequence: CASSEGTGDYNEQFF. In nucleotides, the CDR3 is TGTGCCAGCAGTGAAGGGACAGGGGACTACAATGAGCAGTTCTTC.

This clone has more than one count but fewer than ten. This chain uses TRBV9 with TRBJ2-2, with 7 bases identical to TRBD1. V shed 2 bases and J 5 bases; nucleotides not matched to a gene: 6. The CDR3 spans 15 residues. Germline CDR1 SGDLS, CDR2 YYNGEE. The CDR3 loop is CASSVEGAGTGELFF. The DNA of the CDR3 is TGTGCCAGCAGCGTTGAGGGGGCAGGGACCGGGGAGCTGTTTTTT.

This clone came up a few times. The chain recombines TRBV27 with TRBJ1-6, with D possibly matching TRBD1 (5 bases). Germline lookup yields CDR1 MNHEY and CDR2 SMNVEV (reference sequence). Trimming cost V 3 bases and J 5 bases, with 17 bases left between them. The CDR3 is 17 amino acids. In DNA form, the CDR3 reads TGTGCCAGCAGTTTTGTGGTTGGGGGGTCGGATAATTCACCCCTCCACTTT. Translating it yields CASSFVVGGSDNSPLHF.

This chain connects TRBV25-1 to TRBJ2-2; D possibly corresponds to TRBD2 (6 bases). From germline, CDR1 is MGHDK and CDR2 SYGVNS. The CDR3 is 14 residues long. V lost 4 bases and J lost 5, with 11 bases in between. For the CDR3, the DNA is TGTGCCAGCAGTGGCCGGGGGTGGACCGGGGAGCTGTTTTTT. Residues: CASSGRGWTGELFF.

This clone was found a few times. The CDR3 sequence is CASSPRGQGTEQFF. CDR3 coding DNA: TGTGCCAGCAGCCCCCGGGGACAGGGAACGGAGCAGTTCTTC. J is TRBJ2-1 and V is TRBV13, with 9 bases fitting TRBD1. The germline V gene has CDR1 PRHDT and CDR2 FYEKMQ (reference sequence). This CDR3 region has 14 residues. Losses at the gene ends were 5 bases for V and 10 bases for J; bases not matched to a gene: 9.

V and J are TRBV30 and TRBJ1-2, with 10 bases identical to TRBD1. V lost 0 bases and J lost 6; bases outside the gene matches: 10. This CDR3 spans 16 amino acids. The germline V gene has CDR1 GTSNPN and CDR2 SVGIG (reference sequence). The CDR3 nucleotides are TGTGCCTGGAGTGTAGGATTGGTGGGACAGGGGAATGGCTACACCTTC. This encodes CAWSVGLVGQGNGYTF. The full variable domain, with the rest looked up from reference TRBV30 and TRBJ1-2, is SQTIHQWPATLVQPVGSPLSLECTVEGTSNPNLYWYRQAAGRGLQLLFYSVGIGQISSEVPQNLSASRPQDRQFILSSKKLLLSDSGFYLCAWSVGLVGQGNGYTFGSGTRLTVV.

This clone was counted between two and nine times. V and J are TRBV6-1 and TRBJ2-7; 7 positions match TRBD2. The V gene's germline CDR1 is MNHNS and CDR2 SASEGT. The CDR3 contains 12 residues. With V trimmed by 7 bases and J by 4 bases, 4 bases remained unmatched. The CDR3: CASTHGGYEQYF. CDR3 DNA sequence: TGTGCCAGCACCCACGGGGGGTACGAGCAGTACTTC.

The chain links TRBV19 to TRBJ1-4; D remains ambiguous. The CDR3 extends over 14 amino acids. V lost 6 bases, J lost 0 bases, and 8 bases lay in between. The germline V gene has CDR1 LNHDA and CDR2 SQIVND (reference sequence). CDR3 coding DNA: TGTGCCAGTAGCTTTATTGCAACTAATGAAAAACTGTTTTTT. Translated: CASSFIATNEKLFF.

This sequence joins TRBV2 and TRBJ1-4; 12 bases line up with TRBD1. This CDR3 comprises 16 residues. Germline CDR1 is SNHLY and CDR2 is FYNNEI. V lost 8 bases, J lost 7 bases, and 11 bases stayed unmatched. CDR3: CASGGQGAPSGEKLFF. The CDR3 region has the DNA TGTGCCAGCGGGGGACAGGGGGCCCCGAGTGGTGAAAAACTGTTTTTT.

The chain joins TRBV19 to TRBJ2-7; 7 bases are shared with TRBD1. CDR3 size: 11 residues. Germline assignment: CDR1 LNHDA and CDR2 SQIVND (reference sequence). J was trimmed by 5 bases and V by 5 bases; bases with no gene match: 0. The CDR3 here is CASSGTDEQYF. CDR3 bases: TGTGCCAGTAGTGGGACAGACGAGCAGTACTTC.

The rearrangement joins TRBV2 to TRBJ2-3, with D perhaps TRBD2 (7 bases). Trimming took 7 bases from V and 5 from J, leaving 10 bases between them. Germline V CDR1 and CDR2: SNHLY, FYNNEI. There are 12 residues in the CDR3. CDR3: CASIRGGDTQYF. DNA for the CDR3: TGTGCCAGCATTAGGGGGGGAGATACGCAGTATTTT.

This clone has a single count. This chain's CDR3 is CASASGTTNEKLFF. The CDR3, as DNA: TGTGCCAGCGCATCCGGGACAACTAATGAAAAACTGTTTTTT. V is TRBV2 and J is TRBJ1-4; D remains ambiguous. Trimming took off 8 bases at V and 0 bases at J, with 10 bases between the two ends. The CDR3 is 14 amino acids. The germline V gene encodes CDR1 SNHLY and CDR2 FYNNEI.

In this sample, this clone turned up a few times. This rearrangement joins TRBV6-5 to TRBJ1-2; 10 bases fit TRBD1. From germline, CDR1 is MNHEY and CDR2 SVGAGI. V dropped 6 bases and J dropped 4; count of bases not matched to a gene: 2. This CDR3 comprises 13 residues. Written as DNA, the CDR3 is TGTGCCAGCAGCCGGACAGGGGGCTATGGCTACACCTTC. It specifies CASSRTGGYGYTF.

The genes are TRBV27 and TRBJ2-7; 10 bases fit TRBD2. The length of the CDR3 is 14 residues. V lost 6 bases, J lost 3 bases, and 5 bases stayed unmatched. CDR1 MNHEY and CDR2 SMNVEV come from the germline V gene (reference sequence). The CDR3 sequence is CASSFSGGNYEQYF. The DNA for the CDR3 is TGTGCCAGCAGCTTTAGCGGGGGGAACTACGAGCAGTACTTC.

J is TRBJ1-6 and V is TRBV14; D perhaps matches TRBD1 (6 bases). This CDR3 is built from 16 residues. Germline CDR1 SGHDN, CDR2 FVKESK. V was trimmed by 1 base and J by 10 bases, leaving 17 bases between them. The CDR3 is CASSQGGHTMGSPLHF. In DNA, the CDR3 is TGTGCCAGCAGCCAAGGGGGACATACTATGGGCTCACCCCTCCACTTT.

V gene TRBV30 combines with J gene TRBJ2-1; tentative D call: TRBD2 (5 bases). Deletions cut 2 bases from V and 8 bases from J, with 19 bases between. The CDR3 spans 15 residues. The germline V gene encodes CDR1 GTSNPN and CDR2 SVGIG (reference sequence). This CDR3 is CAWSRRGSHVDEQFF. The CDR3, as DNA: TGTGCCTGGAGTCGTCGGGGTTCCCATGTCGATGAGCAGTTCTTC.